These 30 T cell receptor beta chains were sequenced from one sample in a study of blood T cell repertoires in COVID-19. The table came from immunoSEQ multiplex PCR; TCRdb's copy has only in-frame clones and leaves some out. The sample lists 130,000 to 150,000 clones; over 75% were seen once. The sequenced sample consisted of PBMCs or T cells enriched from blood (not recorded which). Receptor source: a woman aged 25 to 39 with acute COVID-19.

The CDR3 DNA reads TGTGCCAGCTCCTTAGACAGGAATGGCTACACCTTC. Its translation: CASSLDRNGYTF. The chain combines TRBV18 with TRBJ1-2; D perhaps matches TRBD1 (6 bases). The CDR3 runs to 12 residues. The ends were cut back, 6 bases at V and 6 bases at J, with 11 bases in the middle. The germline gives CDR1 KGHSH, CDR2 LQKENI.

The CDR3, as DNA: TGCGCCAGCAGCCAAAGTGCCCCCGGGAAACTGTTTTTT. Amino acids: CASSQSAPGKLFF. The V call is TRBV4-1, the J call TRBJ1-4; D ambiguous. The CDR3 length is 13 residues. The V gene's germline CDR1 is MGHRA and CDR2 YSYEKL. Trimming took 2 bases from V and 11 from J, leaving 12 bases between them.

V is TRBV30 and J is TRBJ2-7; a weak D match, TRBD2 (5 bases). The CDR3 covers 14 residues. The germline V gene has CDR1 GTSNPN and CDR2 SVGIG (reference sequence). Trimming pared 8 bases from V and 3 bases from J, leaving 20 bases between. CDR3 sequence: CALGVTTRYYEQYF. The CDR3 DNA is TGTGCCCTGGGTGTAACTACTAGGTACTACGAGCAGTACTTC. Full variable domain (outside the CDR3, taken from reference TRBV30 and TRBJ2-7): SQTIHQWPATLVQPVGSPLSLECTVEGTSNPNLYWYRQAAGRGLQLLFYSVGIGQISSEVPQNLSASRPQDRQFILSSKKLLLSDSGFYLCALGVTTRYYEQYFGPGTRLTVT.

The V and J genes are TRBV28 and TRBJ1-1, with D maybe TRBD1 (6 bases). Looked up from germline, CDR1 is MDHEN and CDR2 is SYDVKM. The CDR3 runs to 15 residues. The V gene lost 5 bases and the J gene lost 4 bases, with 17 bases spanning the gap. For the CDR3, the DNA is TGTGCCAGCAGTGTACTCCCGACAGGAACCACTGAAGCTTTCTTT. This gives the protein CASSVLPTGTTEAFF.

The count of this clone is one. The V call is TRBV3-1 (or the pseudogene TRBV3-2), the J call TRBJ2-3, with TRBD1 as a possible D gene (6 bases). This CDR3 is built from 19 residues. The V gene's germline CDR1 is LGHDT and CDR2 YNNKEL (reference sequence). V was trimmed by 0 bases and J by 3 bases, leaving 22 bases between them. The CDR3 loop reads CASSQDDSLLGGATDTQYF. The CDR3 coding sequence is TGTGCCAGCAGCCAAGATGACAGCCTCCTAGGGGGTGCGACAGATACGCAGTATTTT.

The J gene is TRBJ2-7, the V gene TRBV27; D not certain. Germline V CDR1 and CDR2: MNHEY, SMNVEV (reference sequence). The V gene lost 4 bases and the J gene lost 3 bases, with 10 bases spanning the gap. The CDR3 length is 13 residues. The CDR3 is CASSSSGNYEQYF. The CDR3 nucleotides read TGTGCCAGCAGTTCCAGTGGCAACTACGAGCAGTACTTC.

The V gene is TRBV2, the J gene TRBJ2-5; tentatively, D is TRBD2 (5 bases). This CDR3 has 13 amino acids. Germline V lookup: CDR1 SNHLY, CDR2 FYNNEI. The V gene lost 10 bases and the J gene lost 5 bases, with 17 bases spanning the gap. CDR3 coding DNA: TGTGCCACTCAAAAAACTAGTTTCGAGACCCAGTACTTC. Residues: CATQKTSFETQYF.

The chain combines TRBV7-9 with TRBJ2-1; TRBD2 aligns across 11 bases. Germline assignment: CDR1 SEHNR and CDR2 FQNEAQ (reference sequence). With V trimmed by 2 bases and J by 8 bases, 5 bases remained unmatched. The CDR3 runs to 15 residues. The CDR3 nucleotides are TGTGCCAGCAGCTTAAGACTAGCGGGGTGGGATGAGCAGTTCTTC. This codes for CASSLRLAGWDEQFF.

The chain recombines TRBV11-3 with TRBJ2-2; D gene ambiguous. V lost 5 bases and J lost 0, with 4 bases in between. The germline V gene encodes CDR1 SGHNT and CDR2 YENEEA. The CDR3 loop spans 13 amino acids. DNA for the CDR3: TGTGCCAGCAGCCTAACGAACACCGGGGAGCTGTTTTTT. Translation gives CASSLTNTGELFF.

This chain uses TRBV5-1 with TRBJ2-2; 8 bases fit TRBD2. V dropped 3 bases and J dropped 2; count of bases not matched to a gene: 9. Per the germline V gene, CDR1 is SGHRS and CDR2 is YFSETQ. The CDR3 has 17 amino acids. In nucleotides, the CDR3 is TGCGCCAGCAGCTCCCCCTTACTAGCGGACAACACCGGGGAGCTGTTTTTT. It specifies CASSSPLLADNTGELFF.

This rearrangement joins TRBV18 to TRBJ1-6; tentatively, D is TRBD1 (6 bases). Germline V gives CDR1 KGHSH, CDR2 LQKENI. V lost 6 bases and J 13 bases, leaving 22 bases between the germline ends. The CDR3 spans 15 residues. CDR3 residues: CASSPGTVQGSPLHF. The CDR3 region has the DNA TGTGCCAGCTCTCCCGGAACGGTGCAGGGGTCCCCCCTCCACTTT.

The rearrangement joins TRBV5-4 to TRBJ1-2; TRBD1 aligns across 10 bases. The CDR3 consists of 15 residues. J lost 4 bases, V lost 4 bases, and 7 bases had no gene match. The V gene's germline CDR1 is SGHNT and CDR2 YYREEE (reference sequence). CDR3 region: CASSPGQGVGYGYTF. The CDR3 nucleotides read TGTGCCAGCAGCCCCGGACAGGGGGTGGGCTATGGCTACACCTTC.

The V and J genes are TRBV27 and TRBJ2-6; D remains ambiguous. The V end was cut by 2 bases, the J end by 0 bases, with 11 bases between. The CDR3 is 17 residues long. CDR1 MNHEY and CDR2 SMNVEV come from the germline V gene (reference sequence). CDR3 DNA sequence: TGTGCCAGCAGTTTAACCGCAGCGAACTCTGGGGCCAACGTCCTGACTTTC. Translating it yields CASSLTAANSGANVLTF.

This clone was recorded once. V usage is TRBV27 and J usage is TRBJ1-2, with 8 bases lining up with TRBD1. The CDR3 is 15 amino acids. With V trimmed by 6 bases and J by 2 bases, 8 bases remained unmatched. From germline, CDR1 is MNHEY and CDR2 SMNVEV (reference sequence). The CDR3 spells CASRKLTGANYGYTF. The CDR3 DNA reads TGTGCCAGCAGGAAACTGACAGGGGCGAACTATGGCTACACCTTC.

The chain combines TRBV4-1 with TRBJ2-3; TRBD1 matches at 8 bases. The trim removed 1 base at V and 3 bases at J, leaving 15 bases unmatched. Germline-derived CDR1 and CDR2 are MGHRA and YSYEKL. The CDR3 has 19 residues. CDR3 protein: CASSQAEGRWTGLTDTQYF. The CDR3 nucleotides are TGCGCCAGCAGCCAAGCTGAAGGCCGTTGGACAGGGCTAACAGATACGCAGTATTTT.

The chain joins TRBV3-1 (or the pseudogene TRBV3-2) to TRBJ2-3, with 9 bases fitting TRBD2. Trimming removed 0 bases from V and 7 bases from J; junction bases left unmatched: 8. Germline assignment: CDR1 LGHDT and CDR2 YNNKEL (reference sequence). This CDR3 spans 16 amino acids. CDR3 sequence: CASSQETAGGPYTQYF. CDR3 in DNA: TGTGCCAGCAGCCAAGAAACGGCGGGAGGGCCATATACGCAGTATTTT.

V gene TRBV14 combines with J gene TRBJ2-2; tentative D call: TRBD2 (6 bases). Germline CDR1 and CDR2: SGHDN and FVKESK. The CDR3 totals 12 residues. V lost 5 bases and J 6 bases, leaving 7 bases between the germline ends. CDR3 sequence: CASSGRSGELFF. CDR3 nucleotide sequence: TGTGCCAGCAGCGGGAGGTCCGGGGAGCTGTTTTTT.

The V gene is TRBV6-5, the J gene TRBJ1-4; D gene unclear. The CDR3 is made up of 14 amino acids. V lost 6 bases and J lost 8, with 16 bases in between. Germline assignment: CDR1 MNHEY and CDR2 SVGAGI. The CDR3 bases are TGTGCCAGCAGAAAGGGAGGCGGAGGCGAAAAACTGTTTTTT. Protein product: CASRKGGGGEKLFF.

This clone has just one count. The chain has TRBV9 and TRBJ2-3; 8 bases are shared with TRBD2. Losses at the gene ends were 4 bases for V and 2 bases for J; bases not matched to a gene: 9. Per germline, CDR1 SGDLS and CDR2 YYNGEE. This CDR3 comprises 16 residues. The CDR3 region is CASSPAGGLVTDTQYF. CDR3 DNA: TGTGCCAGCAGCCCGGCGGGGGGACTTGTCACAGATACGCAGTATTTT.

This clone was seen once. This chain uses TRBV5-5 with TRBJ2-3; D gene unclear. The CDR3 runs 14 residues. V dropped 0 bases and J dropped 0 bases, with 5 bases sitting between them. Germline V gives CDR1 SGHKS, CDR2 YYEKEE (reference sequence). The CDR3 protein is CASSLAISTDTQYF. CDR3 nucleotides: TGTGCCAGCAGCTTGGCTATTAGCACAGATACGCAGTATTTT.

This clone is a singleton in its sample. V and J are TRBV27 and TRBJ1-4, with D maybe TRBD1 (6 bases). There are 14 residues in the CDR3. Trimming took 6 bases from V and 8 from J, leaving 16 bases between them. Germline V CDR1 and CDR2: MNHEY, SMNVEV (reference sequence). In DNA, the CDR3 is TGTGCCAGCAGCCCCTGGGGGCCGGGCGAAAAACTGTTTTTT. Protein sequence: CASSPWGPGEKLFF.

This clone turned up a few times. V usage is TRBV19 and J usage is TRBJ2-3; 9 bases are a match to TRBD2. The junction had 12 bases not matched to a gene; V was cut back by 5 bases and J by 6 bases. The length of the CDR3 is 16 residues. Germline V gene lookup returns CDR1 LNHDA and CDR2 SQIVND (reference sequence). For the CDR3, the DNA is TGTGCCAGTAGTGAGATTAGCGGGAGCGTTTCCGATACGCAGTATTTT. This encodes CASSEISGSVSDTQYF.

This clone was counted a single time. This sequence joins TRBV2 and TRBJ2-2, with D maybe TRBD1 (5 bases). Germline V gene sequence: CDR1 SNHLY, CDR2 FYNNEI. V lost 8 bases, J lost 7 bases, and 14 bases lay in between. The CDR3 spans 13 residues. As DNA, the CDR3 is TGTGCCAGCGGAACGGAACAGGTCGGGGAGCTGTTTTTT. Translation: CASGTEQVGELFF.

J is TRBJ2-1 and V is TRBV28, with 7 bases matching TRBD2. Germline CDR1 reads MDHEN; CDR2 reads SYDVKM. V dropped 3 bases and J dropped 0; count of bases not matched to a gene: 2. The CDR3 length is 15 residues. The CDR3 reads CASSFSGGSYNEQFF. The CDR3 region has the DNA TGTGCCAGCAGTTTTTCGGGGGGCTCCTACAATGAGCAGTTCTTC.

V and J are TRBV6-5 and TRBJ2-7; D ambiguous. The germline gives CDR1 MNHEY, CDR2 SVGAGI. V lost 2 bases and J 6 bases, leaving 11 bases between the germline ends. The CDR3 extends over 13 amino acids. DNA for the CDR3: TGTGCCAGCAGTTACCACCTCGGGTTCGAGCAGTACTTC. Its protein product is CASSYHLGFEQYF.

CDR3 sequence: CASSFLAGYEQYF. For the CDR3, the DNA is TGCGCCAGCAGCTTCCTAGCGGGGTACGAGCAGTACTTC. V and J are TRBV5-1 and TRBJ2-7; 9 bases agree with TRBD2. This CDR3 contains 13 residues. After removal of 2 bases from V and 4 bases from J, the junction contained 1 base not matched to a gene. Germline V lookup: CDR1 SGHRS, CDR2 YFSETQ.

The V call is TRBV9, the J call TRBJ2-1; D is undetermined. This CDR3 has 15 amino acids. V was shortened by 4 bases and J by 2 bases, with 13 bases between the two germline ends. Germline loops: CDR1 SGDLS, CDR2 YYNGEE. This CDR3 reads CASSLFESTYNEQFF. The CDR3 DNA is TGTGCCAGCAGCTTATTTGAGAGCACCTACAATGAGCAGTTCTTC.

The chain carries TRBV7-6 and TRBJ2-1; 8 bases align to TRBD2. CDR3 length equals 18 residues. J lost 2 bases, V lost 1 base, and 10 bases had no gene match. Germline values: CDR1 SGHVS, CDR2 FNYEAQ. CDR3 bases: TGTGCCAGCAGCTTAGACGCGGGAGGAATCGGCCCCTACAATGAGCAGTTCTTC. Translated: CASSLDAGGIGPYNEQFF.

This clone came up once. The rearrangement uses TRBV5-1 and TRBJ2-7; the D is unclear. Trimming left V 4 bases short and J 0 bases short, with 11 bases between. CDR1 and CDR2 from the germline V gene are SGHRS and YFSETQ. This CDR3 spans 14 amino acids. This CDR3 reads CASSPKSSSYEQYF. The CDR3, as DNA: TGCGCCAGCAGCCCAAAGAGTAGCTCCTACGAGCAGTACTTC.

The chain links TRBV9 to TRBJ1-3; 7 bases match TRBD1. Germline V gene data show CDR1 as SGDLS and CDR2 as YYNGEE. Germline trimming cut 3 bases from V and 4 bases from J; bases unmatched to any gene: 10. The CDR3 totals 16 residues. The CDR3 spells CASSASLTGLGNTIYF. In nucleotides, the CDR3 is TGTGCCAGCAGCGCGAGCCTGACAGGGTTGGGAAACACCATATATTTT.